The next 28 T cell receptor beta chains were all read from a single sample in a study of blood T cells in healthy people across ages. Together with a sample-barcoded 5' primer, a J-beta primer mix was included in a second PCR lasting about 6 to 12 cycles. TCRdb itself ran the 5' RACE reads through MiXCR, one entry per CDR3 protein. The table includes approximately 810,000 distinct CDR3 sequences, 25% to 30% detected once. The sample consisted of blood. Source of these receptors: a woman over 75 in good health.

This sequence joins TRBV6-2 or TRBV6-3 and TRBJ1-6; D gene uncertain. There are 13 residues in the CDR3. V was trimmed by 5 bases and J by 13 bases, leaving 15 bases between them. Germline CDR1 MNHEY, CDR2 SVGEGT. CDR3 sequence reads: CASSHELTDPLHF. CDR3 coding DNA: TGTGCCAGCAGTCACGAGCTGACTGATCCCCTCCACTTT.

This clonotype was seen ten or more times. The genes are TRBV5-5 and TRBJ2-7; D call uncertain. The V and J ends lost 7 bases and 2 bases respectively, with 13 bases between them. Per the germline V gene, CDR1 is SGHKS and CDR2 is YYEKEE (reference sequence). The CDR3 sequence is 13 residues long. The CDR3 reads CASEPGYTYEQYF. The CDR3 DNA sequence: TGTGCCAGCGAGCCCGGATATACCTACGAGCAGTACTTC.

This clonotype was seen repeatedly, ten times or more. The chain couples TRBV5-1 to TRBJ2-7; TRBD1 matches at 8 bases. The CDR3 totals 14 residues. CDR1 SGHRS and CDR2 YFSETQ come from the germline V gene. V was pared by 4 bases and J by 0 bases, with 3 bases of the junction left unmatched. The CDR3 DNA reads TGCGCCAGCAGCGTGCAGGGGGCCTCCTACGAGCAGTACTTC. Amino acid sequence: CASSVQGASYEQYF.

The chain joins TRBV7-2 to TRBJ1-2; the D is unclear. Trimming cost V 4 bases and J 6 bases, with 27 bases left between them. From germline, CDR1 is SGHTA and CDR2 FQGNSA. The CDR3 is 18 amino acids. The CDR3 DNA sequence: TGTGCCAGCAGCTCCCGTTACGGCCAGTGTTATTCAAGCCATGGCTACACCTTC. Translation: CASSSRYGQCYSSHGYTF.

J is TRBJ1-1 and V is TRBV29-1; D perhaps matches TRBD1 (6 bases). The V gene's germline CDR1 is SQVTM and CDR2 ANQGSEA. The CDR3 totals 11 residues. V was pared by 4 bases and J by 7 bases, with 10 bases between. The CDR3 protein is CSVAGAGEAFF. The CDR3 region has the DNA TGCAGCGTTGCGGGGGCAGGTGAAGCTTTCTTT.

This clonotype was detected a few times. The gene calls are TRBV20-1 and TRBJ2-5; 8 bases align to TRBD2. Germline CDR1 and CDR2: DFQATT and SNEGSKA (reference sequence). V was clipped by 5 bases and J by 11 bases; unmatched bases: 16. The CDR3 sequence is 14 residues long. CDR3 protein: CSAATSEKGDEQYF. As DNA, the CDR3 is TGCAGTGCTGCGACTAGCGAGAAGGGAGATGAGCAGTACTTC.

The sample holds many counts of this clonotype. The V gene is TRBV7-2, the J gene TRBJ2-5; possible D gene TRBD2, 6 bases. Looked up from germline, CDR1 is SGHTA and CDR2 is FQGNSA. V lost 5 bases and J 4 bases, leaving 14 bases between the germline ends. The CDR3 contains 14 residues. DNA of the CDR3: TGTGCCAGCAGCCCGGGACTTTTAATAGAGACCCAGTACTTC. Protein product: CASSPGLLIETQYF. Drawing the rest from reference TRBV7-2 and TRBJ2-5, the complete variable domain is GAGVSQSPSNKVTEKGKDVELRCDPISGHTALYWYRQSLGQGLEFLIYFQGNSAPDKSGLPSDRFSAERTGGSVSTLTIQRTQQEDSAVYLCASSPGLLIETQYFGPGTRLLVL.

V and J are TRBV4-1 and TRBJ2-5; no clear D. Germline V CDR1 and CDR2: MGHRA, YSYEKL. Trimming shortened V by 3 bases and J by 4 bases, and 15 bases separated the two germline ends. The CDR3 runs 15 residues. DNA of the CDR3: TGCGCCAGCAGCCATGGTAACAGTGTGGGAGAGACCCAGTACTTC. It encodes CASSHGNSVGETQYF.

There are many counts of this clonotype. V gene TRBV6-2 or TRBV6-3 combines with J gene TRBJ2-3; TRBD2 matches at 15 bases. V lost 5 bases to trimming and J lost 4 bases; unmatched junction nucleotides: 7. The germline V gene encodes CDR1 MNHEY and CDR2 SVGEGT. The CDR3 spans 17 residues. CDR3 amino acids: CASSPGLAGGTADTQYF. The DNA for the CDR3 is TGTGCCAGCAGTCCTGGACTAGCGGGGGGGACGGCAGATACGCAGTATTTT.

This clonotype has a single count. Possible read error: a much larger clone is one base away. The chain joins TRBV9 to TRBJ2-7; 8 positions match TRBD1. The DNA matches TRBJ2-5 better at its end, which makes the J call doubtful. Germline V gene data show CDR1 as SGDLS and CDR2 as YYNGEE. CDR3 length: 15 amino acids. The CDR3 region has the DNA TGTGCCGGCAGCGACCGCGGACAGGGTGGGGAGACCCAGTACTTC. Amino acids: CAGSDRGQGGETQYF.

The chain joins TRBV7-9 to TRBJ1-2; 7 bases map to TRBD1. The trim removed 1 base at V and 13 bases at J, leaving 3 bases unmatched. Looked up from germline, CDR1 is SEHNR and CDR2 is FQNEAQ (reference sequence). The CDR3 extends over 11 amino acids. CDR3 nucleotide sequence: TGTGCCAGCAGCTTAGGGACAGGCCGCACCTTC. It is translated as CASSLGTGRTF.

Of note for this clonotype: Being one base from a much bigger clone, this may be a read error. The chain couples TRBV20-1 to TRBJ2-5; possible D gene TRBD1, 6 bases. The J call could be wrong; TRBJ2-7 is a better fit for the DNA end. CDR1 is DFQATT, CDR2 SNEGSKA, per germline (reference sequence). The CDR3 is 12 amino acids. The CDR3: CSAVRQAFEQYF. Here the CDR3 DNA reads TGCAGTGCTGTTAGACAGGCCTTCGAGCAGTACTTC.

This clonotype has a handful of counts. The genes are TRBV11-1 and TRBJ1-1; no clear D. There are 16 residues in the CDR3. Germline assignment: CDR1 SGHAT and CDR2 FQDESV (reference sequence). The V end lost 4 bases, the J end lost 4 bases, and 19 bases lay between the germline ends. CDR3 coding DNA: TGTGCCAGCAGCTCAACCGGACGAGCCTTGGGCACTGAAGCTTTCTTT. Translation: CASSSTGRALGTEAFF.

The sample holds many counts of this clonotype. The V call is TRBV29-1, the J call TRBJ2-3, with D possibly called TRBD1 or TRBD2 (6 bases each). V lost 3 bases and J lost 3, with 16 bases in between. CDR3 length: 15 residues. Germline CDR1 is SQVTM and CDR2 is ANQGSEA. CDR3 nucleotide sequence: TGCAGCGTTGAGGTCTGGGGGGCGGAGACAGATACGCAGTATTTT. It translates to CSVEVWGAETDTQYF.

The table lists this clonotype with a few counts. This chain joins TRBV11-2 and TRBJ1-2; the D gene is possibly TRBD1 (5 bases). The CDR3 contains 14 residues. V lost 7 bases, J lost 2 bases, and 14 bases lay in between. Germline loops: CDR1 SGHAT, CDR2 FQNNGV. CDR3 nucleotides: TGTGCCAGCACCTTGACAGCGAACAACTATGGCTACACCTTC. It translates to CASTLTANNYGYTF.

This clonotype showed up many times. This chain joins TRBV6-6 and TRBJ1-6, with 8 bases aligning to TRBD1. The V gene end was trimmed by 8 bases and the J gene end by 8 bases; junction bases not matched to a gene: 5. Germline CDR1 and CDR2: MNHNY and SVGAGI (reference sequence). The CDR3 has 13 residues. The chain's CDR3 is CASGDRPDSPLHF. The CDR3 nucleotides are TGTGCCAGCGGGGACAGGCCTGATTCACCCCTCCACTTT.

Ten or more counts support this clonotype. The V gene is TRBV12-3 or TRBV12-4, the J gene TRBJ2-1, with a possible D match to TRBD2 (6 bases). V was clipped by 6 bases and J by 5 bases, with 11 bases between them. This CDR3 region has 13 residues. DNA of the CDR3: TGTGCCAGCAGAATTAGCGGCGACAATGAGCAGTTCTTC. This codes for CASRISGDNEQFF.

In its sample, this clonotype was seen many times. The chain joins TRBV7-2 to TRBJ2-7; D might be TRBD2 (5 bases). V lost 3 bases, J lost 3 bases, and 9 bases lay in between. In germline, CDR1 is SGHTA, CDR2 FQGNSA. This CDR3 spans 13 amino acids. CDR3 DNA sequence: TGTGCCAGCAGCTTCTACCGGGACTACGAGCAGTACTTC. It specifies CASSFYRDYEQYF.

The chain is built from TRBV28 and TRBJ1-1; the match to TRBD1 covers 9 bases. Germline V lookup: CDR1 MDHEN, CDR2 SYDVKM. The CDR3 runs 15 residues. V trimming: 6 bases; J trimming: 1 base; junction bases outside the gene matches: 6. The CDR3 DNA sequence: TGTGCCAGCAGGCCGGGGGGACAGGGGAACACTGAAGCTTTCTTT. Residues: CASRPGGQGNTEAFF.

This clonotype was seen only a few times. In DNA form, the CDR3 reads TGTGCCAGCAGCCTTAGCGGATTCGGGCCCGACATAAACACTGAAGCTTTCTTT. Translation: CASSLSGFGPDINTEAFF. The chain uses TRBV9 and TRBJ1-1; D not resolved. The germline gives CDR1 SGDLS, CDR2 YYNGEE. This CDR3 region has 18 residues. Trimming removed 4 bases at V and 2 bases at J, with 24 bases between.

This clonotype showed up many times. The chain carries TRBV5-1 and TRBJ2-5, with TRBD1 matching over 10 bases. Germline CDR1 reads SGHRS; CDR2 reads YFSETQ. The CDR3 runs to 16 residues. V shed 7 bases, J shed 5 bases, and the junction held 14 bases outside the gene matches. CDR3 region: CASRRLETGGAETQYF. In DNA, the CDR3 is TGCGCCAGCCGCCGTCTAGAGACAGGGGGCGCGGAGACCCAGTACTTC.

This clonotype was seen a handful of times. The genes are TRBV5-8 and TRBJ2-4; weak D call: TRBD2 (6 bases). This CDR3 has 17 amino acids. CDR1 and CDR2 from the germline V gene are SGHTS and YDEGEE. Between the trimmed V and J ends, which lost 5 bases and 0 bases, there was a span of 18 bases. Here the CDR3 DNA reads TGTGCCAGCAGTCCCACGGGGAGGAGTTTAGCCAAAAACATTCAGTACTTC. Protein: CASSPTGRSLAKNIQYF. Full variable domain (remainder filled in from reference TRBV5-8 and TRBJ2-4): EAGVTQSPTHLIKTRGQQATLRCSPISGHTSVYWYQQALGLGLQFLLWYDEGEERNRGNFPPRFSGRQFPNYSSELNVNALELEDSALYLCASSPTGRSLAKNIQYFGAGTRLSVL.

In the case of this clonotype: Relative to the germline gene, one junction end is altered; a read error may explain this. The V call is TRBV12-3 or TRBV12-4, the J call TRBJ2-3; 7 bases align to TRBD2. CDR3 length equals 15 residues. The CDR3 region is CASSREGSSTDAQYF. The CDR3 DNA reads as TGTGCCAGCAGCAGGGAGGGTTCGAGCACAGATGCGCAGTATTTT.

This clonotype was detected a few times. This chain uses TRBV20-1 with TRBJ1-4, with TRBD1 matching 7 bases. This CDR3 contains 15 residues. V lost 4 bases and J lost 0; bases outside the gene matches: 5. In germline, CDR1 is DFQATT, CDR2 SNEGSKA (reference sequence). The CDR3 loop is CSAIGQVPTNEKLFF. Here the CDR3 DNA reads TGCAGTGCTATTGGACAGGTTCCAACTAATGAAAAACTGTTTTTT.

This clonotype appeared many times. The J gene is TRBJ1-5, the V gene TRBV29-1, with D hard to call. Germline CDR1 reads SQVTM; CDR2 reads ANQGSEA. The CDR3 has 13 residues. The V gene lost 1 base and the J gene lost 4 bases, with 8 bases spanning the gap. The CDR3 protein is CSVEGVGNQPQHF. The CDR3 nucleotides are TGCAGCGTTGAAGGGGTGGGGAATCAGCCCCAGCATTTT.

This clonotype appeared a few times. The J gene is TRBJ1-2, the V gene TRBV6-2 or TRBV6-3; D may be TRBD1 (6 bases). Germline V gene lookup returns CDR1 MNHEY and CDR2 SVGEGT. This CDR3 comprises 15 residues. The V end was cut by 3 bases, the J end by 8 bases, with 19 bases between. The CDR3 DNA sequence: TGTGCCAGCAGTTATGTGTCCGCGGGGGGCTGGGGCTACACCTTC. Protein: CASSYVSAGGWGYTF.

This clonotype appeared a single time. This chain links TRBV6-2 or TRBV6-3 with TRBJ1-2; no clear D. Trimming removed 5 bases from V and 4 bases from J, with 11 bases in between. CDR1 is MNHEY, CDR2 SVGEGT, per germline. This CDR3 has 13 amino acids. CDR3 region: CASSKAVSYGYTF. The CDR3 region has the DNA TGTGCCAGCAGTAAGGCAGTCTCCTATGGCTACACCTTC.

This clonotype was detected a few times. This rearrangement joins TRBV24-1 to TRBJ2-2; no clear D. The CDR3 is 15 residues long. V was pared by 4 bases and J by 0 bases, with 8 bases between. CDR1 and CDR2 (germline): KGHDR, SFDVKD. The CDR3 loop reads CATSDPGPNTGELFF. CDR3 nucleotides: TGTGCCACCAGTGACCCCGGCCCGAACACCGGGGAGCTGTTTTTT.